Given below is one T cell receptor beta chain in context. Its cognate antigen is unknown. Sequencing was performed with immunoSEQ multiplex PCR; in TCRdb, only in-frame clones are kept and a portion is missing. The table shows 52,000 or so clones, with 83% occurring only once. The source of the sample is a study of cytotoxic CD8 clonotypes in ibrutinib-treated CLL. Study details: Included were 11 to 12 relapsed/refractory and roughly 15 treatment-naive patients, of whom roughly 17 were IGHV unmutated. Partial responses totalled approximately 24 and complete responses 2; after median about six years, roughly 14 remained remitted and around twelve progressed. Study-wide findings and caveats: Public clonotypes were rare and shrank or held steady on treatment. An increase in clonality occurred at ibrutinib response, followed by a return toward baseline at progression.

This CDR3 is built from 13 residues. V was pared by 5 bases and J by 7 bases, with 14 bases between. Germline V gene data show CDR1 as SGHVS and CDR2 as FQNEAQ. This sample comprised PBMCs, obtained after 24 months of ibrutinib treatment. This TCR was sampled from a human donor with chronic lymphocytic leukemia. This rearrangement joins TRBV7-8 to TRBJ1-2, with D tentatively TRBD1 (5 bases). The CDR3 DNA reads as TGTGCCAGCAGCCGACGGGGGGAGTTTGGCTACACCTTC. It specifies CASSRRGEFGYTF.